The 6 T cell receptor beta chains given below trace back to one sample, sequenced in a study of cytomegalovirus exposure and HLA in healthy donors. The PCR made use of 60 Vbeta and 13 Jbeta primers. Some clones are missing from TCRdb's copy, which holds only in-frame ones; the method was immunoSEQ multiplex PCR. This sample has roughly 100,000 clones, with about three quarters found just once. Sequenced material: PBMCs. The receptors come from a man aged 40-49 years in good health and CMV-seropositive.

This clone was detected a few times. The chain combines TRBV5-1 with TRBJ2-5; 7 positions match TRBD2. Looked up from germline, CDR1 is SGHRS and CDR2 is YFSETQ. V gave up 4 bases and J gave up 5 bases; unmatched junction bases: 8. The CDR3 loop spans 14 amino acids. CDR3 nucleotides: TGCGCCAGCAGCGGGGGGAGGGGAGACGAGACCCAGTACTTC. This sequence encodes CASSGGRGDETQYF. The variable domain in full, with the rest retrieved from reference TRBV5-1 and TRBJ2-5, is KAGVTQTPRYLIKTRGQQVTLSCSPISGHRSVSWYQQTPGQGLQFLFEYFSETQRNKGNFPGRFSGRQFSNSRSEMNVSTLELGDSALYLCASSGGRGDETQYFGPGTRLLVL.

This sequence joins TRBV4-1 and TRBJ2-3; possible D gene TRBD2, 6 bases. The CDR3 consists of 17 residues. Germline lookup yields CDR1 MGHRA and CDR2 YSYEKL. Trimming pared 2 bases from V and 1 base from J, leaving 16 bases between. The CDR3 protein is CASSQPPPGLGTDTQYF. As DNA, the CDR3 is TGCGCCAGCAGCCAACCCCCCCCGGGACTGGGCACAGATACGCAGTATTTT.

V usage is TRBV6-5 and J usage is TRBJ2-1, with a possible D match to TRBD1 (6 bases). The CDR3 sequence is 14 residues long. Germline loops: CDR1 MNHEY, CDR2 SVGAGI. V shed 7 bases and J shed 2 bases, with 12 bases lying between them. The CDR3 DNA reads as TGTGCCAGCACCAAACAGGGTACCTACAATGAGCAGTTCTTC. This translates into CASTKQGTYNEQFF.

V and J are TRBV19 and TRBJ1-2; D is undetermined. This CDR3 is built from 10 residues. Germline CDR1 and CDR2: LNHDA and SQIVND (reference sequence). Trimming pared 6 bases from V and 8 bases from J, leaving 7 bases between. CDR3 nucleotide sequence: TGTGCCAGTAGCCGGTACGGCTACACCTTC. Encoded protein: CASSRYGYTF.

Written as DNA, the CDR3 is TGTGCCAGCAGCTCTAGCGGGAGCGGTGAGCAGTTCTTC. Translating gives CASSSSGSGEQFF. This chain links TRBV6-5 with TRBJ2-1, with TRBD2 matching 10 bases. This CDR3 is built from 13 residues. V shed 6 bases, J shed 9 bases, and the junction held 5 bases outside the gene matches. CDR1 and CDR2 (germline): MNHEY, SVGAGI.

The chain uses TRBV4-2 and TRBJ2-1; 10 nucleotides match TRBD2. Germline V lookup: CDR1 LGHNA, CDR2 YNFKEQ. J was trimmed by 2 bases and V by 0 bases; bases with no gene match: 4. The CDR3 is made up of 17 amino acids. CDR3 DNA: TGTGCCAGCAGCCAAGAGTCAGCGGGGGGGACCTACAATGAGCAGTTCTTC. It translates to CASSQESAGGTYNEQFF.